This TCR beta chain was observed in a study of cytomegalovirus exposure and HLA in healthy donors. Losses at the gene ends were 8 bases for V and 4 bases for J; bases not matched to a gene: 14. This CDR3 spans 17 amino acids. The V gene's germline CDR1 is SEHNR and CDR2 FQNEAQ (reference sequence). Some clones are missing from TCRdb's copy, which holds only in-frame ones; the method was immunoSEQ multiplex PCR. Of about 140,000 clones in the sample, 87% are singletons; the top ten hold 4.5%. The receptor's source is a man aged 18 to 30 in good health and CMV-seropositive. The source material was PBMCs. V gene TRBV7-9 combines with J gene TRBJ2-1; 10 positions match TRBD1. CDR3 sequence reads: CASSLIPGQGSYNEQFF. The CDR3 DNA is TGTGCCAGCTCACTCATCCCGGGACAGGGGTCGTACAATGAGCAGTTCTTC.